A single sample is the source of the 10 T cell receptor beta chains below, sequenced in a study of shared clonotypes between healthy human individuals. Profiled with immunoSEQ multiplex PCR; TCRdb holds only in-frame clones, not every one. The table records 2,500,000 or so clones, roughly nine tenths of them present only once. The specimen sequenced was naive CD4+ T cells sorted from blood. Subset of the sample: CD45RA+ positively selected. These receptors all stem from a man aged 18 to 29 in good health.

This chain uses TRBV4-3 with TRBJ2-3, with 10 bases identical to TRBD2. The CDR3 is made up of 19 amino acids. Per germline, CDR1 LGHNA and CDR2 YSLEER. Unmatched junction bases numbered 11, after V lost 0 bases and J lost 2 bases. The CDR3 region is CASSQDGFLAGELTDTQYF. For the CDR3, the DNA is TGCGCCAGCAGCCAAGATGGGTTTCTAGCGGGAGAGCTCACAGATACGCAGTATTTT.

This rearrangement joins TRBV6-5 to TRBJ2-7; D gene uncertain. V lost 6 bases and J 2 bases, leaving 17 bases between the germline ends. This CDR3 is 15 amino acids long. Per the germline V gene, CDR1 is MNHEY and CDR2 is SVGAGI. The CDR3: CASRPSDTVAYEQYF. CDR3 nucleotide sequence: TGTGCCAGCAGACCAAGCGACACCGTAGCCTACGAGCAGTACTTC.

The chain has TRBV18 and TRBJ1-3, with unresolved D. V shed 1 base and J shed 2 bases, with 12 bases lying between them. The CDR3 sequence is 16 residues long. Germline assignment: CDR1 KGHSH and CDR2 LQKENI. CDR3 DNA: TGTGCCAGCTCACCACAAAGTCGGCAGGCTGGAAACACCATATATTTT. It translates to CASSPQSRQAGNTIYF.

The chain employs TRBV15 and TRBJ1-2, with no clear D. The germline CDR1 and CDR2 sequences are LNHNV and YYDKDF (reference sequence). The CDR3 runs 13 residues. V lost 1 base to trimming and J lost 9 bases, with 12 bases between them. CDR3 DNA sequence: TGTGCCACCAGCAGAGCATTGCCGGAAAGCTACACCTTC. It codes for CATSRALPESYTF.

This chain joins TRBV5-5 and TRBJ1-1; D gene uncertain. Germline loops: CDR1 SGHKS, CDR2 YYEKEE (reference sequence). This CDR3 has 12 amino acids. Trimming cost V 6 bases and J 6 bases, with 12 bases left between them. The CDR3 DNA is TGTGCCAGCATCGTGGAGGGCTCTGAAGCTTTCTTT. Translation gives CASIVEGSEAFF. Variable domain in full (rest from reference TRBV5-5 and TRBJ1-1): DAGVTQSPTHLIKTRGQQVTLRCSPISGHKSVSWYQQVLGQGPQFIFQYYEKEERGRGNFPDRFSARQFPNYSSELNVNALLLGDSALYLCASIVEGSEAFFGQGTRLTVV.

The rearrangement joins TRBV5-6 to TRBJ2-4; weak D call: TRBD1 (5 bases). The germline V gene has CDR1 SGHDT and CDR2 YYEEEE. The CDR3 contains 13 residues. V shed 4 bases and J shed 7 bases, with 12 bases lying between them. The CDR3, as DNA: TGTGCCAGCAGCCCCTTGGCAGGGAACATTCAGTACTTC. Protein product: CASSPLAGNIQYF.

This chain links TRBV28 with TRBJ2-7, with D perhaps TRBD1 or TRBD2 (5 bases each). Germline V gives CDR1 MDHEN, CDR2 SYDVKM. The germline V and J ends were trimmed by 8 bases and 0 bases, with 20 bases remaining between them. This CDR3 is built from 16 residues. The CDR3 sequence: CASGLPWDGNSYEQYF. The CDR3 DNA follows: TGTGCCAGCGGACTCCCTTGGGACGGAAACTCCTACGAGCAGTACTTC.

The rearrangement uses TRBV29-1 and TRBJ2-3, with TRBD1 as a possible D gene (5 bases). V dropped 7 bases and J dropped 6 bases, with 14 bases sitting between them. Germline lookup yields CDR1 SQVTM and CDR2 ANQGSEA. The CDR3 has 12 residues. CDR3 nucleotides: TGCAGCGGTGGGCAGGGTTGGGATACGCAGTATTTT. Encoded protein: CSGGQGWDTQYF.

The V call is TRBV5-1, the J call TRBJ2-5, with D tentatively TRBD2 (5 bases). Germline loops: CDR1 SGHRS, CDR2 YFSETQ. The length of the CDR3 is 13 residues. The ends were cut back, 8 bases at V and 2 bases at J, with 13 bases in the middle. Here the CDR3 DNA reads TGCGCCAGTATGCGAGGGTTTCAAGAGACCCAGTACTTC. It is translated as CASMRGFQETQYF.

This chain links TRBV6-6 with TRBJ1-2; weak D call: TRBD1 (6 bases). This CDR3 has 14 amino acids. Trimming took 6 bases from V and 4 from J, leaving 15 bases between them. Germline CDR1 reads MNHNY; CDR2 reads SVGAGI (reference sequence). CDR3 sequence reads: CASSQMTGPYGYTF. The CDR3 DNA follows: TGTGCCAGCAGCCAAATGACAGGACCCTATGGCTACACCTTC.